This T cell receptor beta chain is from a study of T cell repertoires in cytomegalovirus infection (dated by TCRdb to about 2019). With respect to the entire study: Recently identified HLA-C-restricted CMV epitopes, whose presentation resists viral immunomodulation, were targeted by peptide stimulations together with well-studied HLA-B-restricted epitopes. Donor HLA type was relevant to the analysis, because carriage of CMV infection together with the matching HLA type was indicated by public TCR beta signatures.

TCRdb lists the instrument as Illumina HiSeq 1500. TCRdb applied fastp at Q25 and MiXCR to the public reads, then kept only in-frame beta chains. Entries are consolidated by CDR3 protein sequence, retaining the most common genes and DNA. The sample contains some 310,000 distinct CDR3 sequences, around a quarter of them found a single time. The ten biggest clones cover roughly 13% of the sample. Beyond this particular receptor, the publication reports: The ex vivo response was dominated by HLA-C-restricted CMV-specific TCR beta clonotypes, and the single most frequent clonotype in two of eight donors was supplied by these HLA-C-restricted clonotypes. In both this cohort and an independent roughly 330-donor cohort, the cumulative frequency of public TCR beta family members distinguished carriers of CMV infection plus the relevant HLA type.

The CDR3 runs 13 residues from the cysteine to the phenylalanine. Only CDR3 DNA remains: 39 bases, in frame from the first base. The germline V gene encodes CDR1 SGHTA and CDR2 FQGNSA. V loses 0 bases, J loses 4 bases, and the germline ends lie 6 bases apart. The sample's treatment or condition label is to be understood as: in vitro stimulation with specific CMV peptide epitopes to enrich CMV-specific T cells. Only a few counts were recorded for this clonotype. Its antigen has not been determined. Base qualities are missing; no much larger clone stands one base away. This TCR derives from a human donor in good health (CMV status not recorded). Some clones in this sample may be carry-over from other donors' samples. The rearranged segments are TRBV7-2 and TRBJ2-5, with the D segment identity uncertain. The specimen was cultured PBMCs, collected from culture after CMV antigen stimulation. The CDR3 protein is CASSLAVPETQYF. The DNA is as follows: TGTGCCAGCAGCTTAGCGGTCCCAGAGACCCAGTACTTC.